The sample holds a few counts of the clone carrying this T cell receptor (beta chain). Its specificity is not known. V shed 6 bases and J shed 1 base, with 9 bases lying between them. This CDR3 region has 14 residues. CDR1 is KGHDR and CDR2 is SFDVKD in the germline V gene. The sample originates from a study of CD8 T cells in ankylosing spondylitis. Whole-study findings and limits: Seemingly characteristic of ankylosing spondylitis blood was a TCR beta motif consisting of about 8 highly homologous variants. Disease-linked clones reportedly concentrated significantly in matched ankylosing spondylitis synovial fluid.

Quantitative 5'-RACE with molecular barcodes generated TCR beta libraries. TCRdb fed the 5' RACE reads into MiXCR, producing one record per CDR3 protein. The repertoire holds roughly 300,000 distinct CDR3 sequences, with 7% to 9% as singletons. The chain uses TRBV24-1 and TRBJ2-1; D not certain. The sequence was obtained from a male donor with ankylosing spondylitis. Specimen: blood, either unsorted or a sorted T cell fraction (not recorded which). CDR3 in DNA: TGTGCCACCAGTAGTTGGGGATCCTACAATGAGCAGTTCTTC. This translates into CATSSWGSYNEQFF.